This TCR beta chain was sequenced for a study of blood T cell repertoires in COVID-19. Study information: The study drew acute and convalescent COVID-19 samples from the United States, Italy and Spain.

Those enrolled, adults aged 18 to 89 years, came from roughly 22 US areas. The table came from immunoSEQ multiplex PCR; TCRdb's copy has only in-frame clones and leaves some out. This repertoire shows approximately 360,000 clones, 70% to 90% found once; its top ten account for 0.97%. CDR3 length equals 18 residues. V was pared by 3 bases and J by 1 base, with 21 bases between. Germline V lookup: CDR1 KGHSH, CDR2 LQKENI. This clone was found once. The receptor was derived from a woman aged 25 to 39 with acute COVID-19. The chain links TRBV18 to TRBJ1-1; the D gene is possibly TRBD1 (5 bases). Sequenced input: PBMCs or T cells enriched from blood (not recorded which). CDR3 bases: TGTGCCAGCTCACCCCAGGGAGGCCCGCGAGGGAGGAACACTGAAGCTTTCTTT. Translation: CASSPQGGPRGRNTEAFF.